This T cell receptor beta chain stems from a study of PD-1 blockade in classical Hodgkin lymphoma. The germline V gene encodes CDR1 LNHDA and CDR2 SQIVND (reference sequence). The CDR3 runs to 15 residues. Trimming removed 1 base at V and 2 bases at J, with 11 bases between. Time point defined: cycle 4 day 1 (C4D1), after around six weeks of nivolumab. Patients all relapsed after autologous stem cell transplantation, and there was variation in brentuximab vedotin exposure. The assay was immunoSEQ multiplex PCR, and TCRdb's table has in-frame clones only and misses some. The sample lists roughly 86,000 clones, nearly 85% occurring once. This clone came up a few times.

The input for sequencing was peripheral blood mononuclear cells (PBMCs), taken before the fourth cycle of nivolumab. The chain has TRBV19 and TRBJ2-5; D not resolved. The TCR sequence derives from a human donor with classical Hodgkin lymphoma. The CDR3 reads CASSIGVSTQETQYF. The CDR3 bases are TGTGCCAGTAGTATAGGAGTCTCGACACAAGAGACCCAGTACTTC.